Detailed here is one TCR beta chain. Its antigen is not known. The germline gives CDR1 SGHAT, CDR2 FQNNGV. The length of the CDR3 is 13 residues. V lost 8 bases and J lost 0; bases outside the gene matches: 1. Overall study findings and caveats: Greatest tumor Treg TCR overlap was with tumor naive CD4+ cells.

CD25-based Treg depletion was applied to purified naive CD4+ T cells. Via MiXCR, TCRdb re-called the 5' RACE reads, giving one row per CDR3 protein. The sample carries tens of thousands of distinct CDR3 sequences, about 26% recorded once. This sequence was found in a female donor with breast cancer. The specimen sequenced was naive CD4+ T cells sorted from a lymph node. This sample's subset: naive CD4+ T cells, CD4+CD45RA+CD25-. The V and J genes are TRBV11-2 and TRBJ2-1; TRBD2 agrees at 7 bases. The CDR3, as DNA: TGTGCCAGCCTAGCGGACTCCTACAATGAGCAGTTCTTC. This codes for CASLADSYNEQFF.